This is a list of T cell receptor beta chains from one sample in a study of cytomegalovirus exposure and HLA in healthy donors. Clones were read by immunoSEQ multiplex PCR, and TCRdb kept only the in-frame ones, dropping some. This repertoire shows about 160,000 clones, roughly four fifths found once; its top ten account for less than 15%. Sequencing was done on a sample of PBMCs. The receptor set was obtained from a woman between 50 and 59 years old in good health and CMV-seronegative. Both conserved end residues are part of each CDR3. A D gene is named only where the DNA matches it firmly. The size of a clone is reported for some rows only, either as once, few or many, or as a class for expanded clones.

D | J | V | size | DNA | CDR3
. | TRBJ1-6 | TRBV25-1 | once | TGTGCCAGCAGTGGTTGGGGCGATTCACCCCTCCACTTT | CASSGWGDSPLHF
TRBD2 | TRBJ2-3 | TRBV18 | . | TGTGCCAGCGGGGGAGGGGTAGCGGGGGGGTACACAGATACGCAGTATTTT | CASGGGVAGGYTDTQYF
TRBD1 | TRBJ1-4 | TRBV9 | . | TGTGCCAGCAGCGTCCGGGACAGTCCCTCCACTAATGAAAAACTGTTTTTT | CASSVRDSPSTNEKLFF
. | TRBJ1-1 | TRBV28 | once | TGTGCCAGCAGTTTAAGCCGGGGGGGCACTGAAGCTTTCTTT | CASSLSRGGTEAFF
TRBD2 | TRBJ2-3 | TRBV5-1 | . | TGCGCCAGCAGCGGGACTAGCGGTAGCACAGATACGCAGTATTTT | CASSGTSGSTDTQYF
TRBD2 | TRBJ2-2 | TRBV5-1 | . | TGCGCCAGCACCCTATTGACTAGCGGGAGGGCTAACACCGGGGAGCTGTTTTTT | CASTLLTSGRANTGELFF
TRBD1 | TRBJ2-3 | TRBV5-6 | . | TGTGCCAGCAGTACCGGGACAGACACAGATACGCAGTATTTT | CASSTGTDTDTQYF
TRBD1 | TRBJ1-2 | TRBV6-6 | . | TGTGCCAGCAGTTACTCGGGACAGGAATATGGCTACACCTTC | CASSYSGQEYGYTF
TRBD1 | TRBJ2-1 | TRBV9 | . | TGTGCCAGCAGCTCCCGGACAGGTTACAATGAGCAGTTCTTC | CASSSRTGYNEQFF
TRBD2 | TRBJ2-1 | TRBV7-2 | . | TGTGCCAGCAGCTTAGCGGGGGGGAATGAGCAGTTCTTC | CASSLAGGNEQFF
. | TRBJ1-5 | TRBV6-1 | . | TGTGCCAGCAGGCCTACAGCTAGCAATCAGCCCCAGCATTTT | CASRPTASNQPQHF
TRBD2 | TRBJ2-7 | TRBV10-1 | . | TGCGCCAGCAGCTTATATAAGCGGGGGCCCACCTACGAGCAGTACTTC | CASSLYKRGPTYEQYF
TRBD1 | TRBJ2-5 | TRBV5-1 | . | TGCGCCAGCACGAGGATTGGACAGGGCCAAGAGACCCAGTACTTC | CASTRIGQGQETQYF
. | TRBJ1-6 | TRBV12-2 | . | TGTGCAAGTCGCTTAGAAAGAGTAAGCCTTAATTCACCCCTCCACTTT | CASRLERVSLNSPLHF
. | TRBJ2-7 | TRBV21-1 | . | TGTGCCAGCAGCAAAGTGGGGCGGAGGGTACTCGGCTGCGAGCAGTACTTC | CASSKVGRRVLGCEQYF
TRBD1 | TRBJ1-1 | TRBV6-1 | . | TGTGCCAGCAGTTCGGACAGGGTCCAAGGGACTGAAGCTTTCTTT | CASSSDRVQGTEAFF
TRBD2 | TRBJ2-2 | TRBV5-6 | . | TGTGCCAGCAGCTTGACTAGCGGCCGAACAGAAACCGGGGAGCTGTTTTTT | CASSLTSGRTETGELFF
. | TRBJ2-7 | TRBV11-2 | once | TGTGCCAGCAGCTTAGATGGAGCAGCCTACGAGCAGTACTTC | CASSLDGAAYEQYF
TRBD2 | TRBJ2-5 | TRBV28 | . | TGTGCCAGCAGCCGAGGGGGACTAGCGGGAGGGGGGGAGACCCAGTACTTC | CASSRGGLAGGGETQYF
. | TRBJ2-5 | TRBV2 | . | TGTGCCAGCAGTGTTTCATTAGGGGCTGGGGAGACCCAGTACTTC | CASSVSLGAGETQYF
. | TRBJ2-7 | TRBV4-3 | few | TGCGCCAGCAGCCAAGGATATGACGGGAGCTCCTACGAGCAGTACTTC | CASSQGYDGSSYEQYF
TRBD2 | TRBJ2-7 | TRBV28 | . | TGTGCCAGCAGTCGACTAGCGGGAGTGTACGAGCAGTACTTC | CASSRLAGVYEQYF
. | TRBJ2-4 | TRBV13 | . | TGTGCCAGCAGCTCCAGGACTGCAGCCAAAAACATTCAGTACTTC | CASSSRTAAKNIQYF
. | TRBJ1-1 | TRBV28 | . | TGTGCCAGCAGTATGAGCGGAACTGAGGCTTTCTTT | CASSMSGTEAFF
TRBD1 | TRBJ2-7 | TRBV7-8 | . | TGTGCCAGCAGCTCTCCTTGGGACAGGGCCACCTCCTACGAGCAGTACTTC | CASSSPWDRATSYEQYF
TRBD2 | TRBJ2-2 | TRBV5-4 | . | TGTGCCAGCAGCTTGGGGGTTAGCGGGGGGAACACCGGGGAGCTGTTTTTT | CASSLGVSGGNTGELFF
. | TRBJ2-7 | TRBV6-6 | . | TGTGCCAGCAGTTACTCGGCGGGGAGCAACTCCTACGAGCAGTACTTC | CASSYSAGSNSYEQYF
. | TRBJ2-7 | TRBV18 | . | TGTGCCAGCTCACCACCGGAGGGTTACGAGCAGTACTTC | CASSPPEGYEQYF
. | TRBJ2-3 | TRBV19 | . | TGTGCCAGTTCCGGGACTGGACAAGATACGCAGTATTTT | CASSGTGQDTQYF
. | TRBJ1-2 | TRBV7-2 | . | TGTGCCAGCAGCTTAGCGGCCGGGACTCGGGGCGGCGACGGCTACACCTTC | CASSLAAGTRGGDGYTF
. | TRBJ1-5 | TRBV6-6 | . | TGTGCCAGCAGTTACTCGGGGGCCAATCAGCCCCAGCATTTT | CASSYSGANQPQHF
. | TRBJ2-7 | TRBV7-2 | . | TGTGCCAGCAGCTTAGAACAGATCTACGAGCAGTACTTC | CASSLEQIYEQYF
. | TRBJ2-1 | TRBV7-9 | once | TGTGCCAGCAGCTTCTACGGACAGTACAATGAGCAGTTCTTC | CASSFYGQYNEQFF
TRBD2 | TRBJ2-1 | TRBV5-6 | . | TGTGCCAGCAGTAGGCTAGCGGTAGGGTCCTACAATGAGCAGTTCTTC | CASSRLAVGSYNEQFF
. | TRBJ2-6 | TRBV18 | . | TGTGCCAGCTCACCATCGGGTGAGGCTGGGGCCAACGTCCTGACTTTC | CASSPSGEAGANVLTF
. | TRBJ2-1 | TRBV4-2 | . | TGTGCCAGCAGTGGCAGCTACAATGAGCAGTTCTTC | CASSGSYNEQFF
. | TRBJ2-5 | TRBV2 | . | TGTGCCAGCAGTAGGATGAGGGCAGGTCAAGAGACCCAGTACTTC | CASSRMRAGQETQYF
. | TRBJ2-1 | TRBV10-1 | . | TGCGCCAGCAGTCCTAACAGAGACAATGAGCAGTTCTTC | CASSPNRDNEQFF
TRBD1 | TRBJ1-1 | TRBV5-6 | . | TGTGCCAGCAGCCGCGACAGGGGCGTCACTGAAGCTTTCTTT | CASSRDRGVTEAFF
. | TRBJ1-1 | TRBV5-6 | . | TGTGCCAGCAGCTTGGGGTACCGGAGGACTGAAGCTTTCTTT | CASSLGYRRTEAFF
. | TRBJ1-5 | TRBV28 | once | TGTGCCAGCAGCCCACCGGTGGTGCCCCAGCATTTT | CASSPPVVPQHF
TRBD1 | TRBJ1-1 | TRBV7-6 | . | TGTGCCAGCAGCGCCAAACAGGGGCAAGAATGGGAAGCTTTCTTT | CASSAKQGQEWEAFF
TRBD2 | TRBJ2-4 | TRBV7-9 | . | TGTGCCAGCAGCTGGGGGTTTGCGGGAGTGGCCCTAGGAAACATTCAGTACTTC | CASSWGFAGVALGNIQYF
TRBD2 | TRBJ2-5 | TRBV7-9 | once | TGTGCCAGCAGCGTTTGGACGGGAGGCGAGACCCAGTACTTC | CASSVWTGGETQYF
. | TRBJ1-3 | TRBV10-2 | . | TGCGCCAGCAGTCCCGGGACTCCGGGGGTCGGAAACACCATATATTTT | CASSPGTPGVGNTIYF
TRBD1 | TRBJ1-4 | TRBV7-9 | . | TGTGCCAGCAGCCGGGGACAGGTAGCTGAAAAACTGTTTTTT | CASSRGQVAEKLFF
TRBD1 | TRBJ1-5 | TRBV5-6 | once | TGTGCCAGCAGCCGGACAGGGGACTTCAATCAGCCCCAGCATTTT | CASSRTGDFNQPQHF
TRBD2 | TRBJ2-7 | TRBV6-5 | once | TGTGCCAGCAGCCCTCGGGGGGTCCTCTACGAGCAGTACTTC | CASSPRGVLYEQYF
TRBD1 | TRBJ2-2 | TRBV5-3 | . | TGTGCCAGAAGCTTGGAAGGCAGGGGGATCGCCGGGGAGCTGTTTTTT | CARSLEGRGIAGELFF
. | TRBJ2-5 | TRBV7-2 | . | TGTGCCAGCAGCGAATTCCAGGGTCCCCAAGAGACCCAGTACTTC | CASSEFQGPQETQYF
. | TRBJ1-1 | TRBV4-1 | . | TGCGCCAGCAGCCAAGATAGGAGCGCAGGGCTCATGAACACTGAAGCTTTCTTT | CASSQDRSAGLMNTEAFF
TRBD1 | TRBJ1-2 | TRBV7-9 | . | TGTGCCAGCAGCCGTGGACAGGAGGATTTCTATGGCTACACCTTC | CASSRGQEDFYGYTF